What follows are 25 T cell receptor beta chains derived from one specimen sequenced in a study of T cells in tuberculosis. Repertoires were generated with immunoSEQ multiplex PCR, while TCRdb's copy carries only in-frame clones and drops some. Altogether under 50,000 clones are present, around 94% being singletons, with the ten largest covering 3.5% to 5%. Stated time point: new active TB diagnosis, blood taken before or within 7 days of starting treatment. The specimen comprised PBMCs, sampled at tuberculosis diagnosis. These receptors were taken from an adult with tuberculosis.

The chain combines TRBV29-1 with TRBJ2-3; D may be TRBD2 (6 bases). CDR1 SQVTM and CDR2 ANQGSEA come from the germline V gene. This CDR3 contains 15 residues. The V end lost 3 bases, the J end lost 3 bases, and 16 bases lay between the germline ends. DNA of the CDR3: TGCAGCGTTGATCCGTCGGGGGTGGAGACAGATACGCAGTATTTT. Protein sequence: CSVDPSGVETDTQYF.

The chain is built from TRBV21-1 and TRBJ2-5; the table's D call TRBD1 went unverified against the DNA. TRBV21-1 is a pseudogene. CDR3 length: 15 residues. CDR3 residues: CASMIRRGRGQTQYF. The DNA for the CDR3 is TGTGCCAGCATGATTAGGAGGGGGCGCGGACAGACCCAGTACTTC.

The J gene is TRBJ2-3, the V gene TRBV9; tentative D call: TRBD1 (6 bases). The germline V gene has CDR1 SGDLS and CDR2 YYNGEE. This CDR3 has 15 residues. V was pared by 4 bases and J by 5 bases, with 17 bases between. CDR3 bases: TGTGCCAGCAGCATCACGACAGGAGGAATAGATACGCAGTATTTT. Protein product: CASSITTGGIDTQYF.

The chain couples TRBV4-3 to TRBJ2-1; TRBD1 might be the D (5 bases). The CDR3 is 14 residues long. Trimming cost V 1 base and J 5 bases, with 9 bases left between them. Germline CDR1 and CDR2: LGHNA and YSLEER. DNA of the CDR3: TGCGCCAGCAGCCAAGGGGGCACCCACAATGAGCAGTTCTTC. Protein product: CASSQGGTHNEQFF.

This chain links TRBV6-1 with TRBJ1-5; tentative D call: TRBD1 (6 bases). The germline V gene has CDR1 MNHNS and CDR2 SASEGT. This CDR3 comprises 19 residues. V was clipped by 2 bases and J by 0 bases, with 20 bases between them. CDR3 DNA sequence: TGTGCCAGCAGTGAACAGCTGGGCAGGGGAAAATATAGCAATCAGCCCCAGCATTTT. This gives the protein CASSEQLGRGKYSNQPQHF.

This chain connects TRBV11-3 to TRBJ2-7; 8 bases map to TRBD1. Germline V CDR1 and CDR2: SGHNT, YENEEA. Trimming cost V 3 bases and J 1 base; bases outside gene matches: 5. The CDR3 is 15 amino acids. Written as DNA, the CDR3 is TGTGCCAGCAGCTTCCGGACAGGGCCATCCTACGAGCAGTACTTC. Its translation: CASSFRTGPSYEQYF.

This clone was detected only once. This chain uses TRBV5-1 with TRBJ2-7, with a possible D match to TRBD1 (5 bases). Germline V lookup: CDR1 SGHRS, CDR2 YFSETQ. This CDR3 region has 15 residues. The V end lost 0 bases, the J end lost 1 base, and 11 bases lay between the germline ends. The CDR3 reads CASSLEDTPSYEQYF. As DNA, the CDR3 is TGCGCCAGCAGCTTGGAGGACACCCCATCCTACGAGCAGTACTTC.

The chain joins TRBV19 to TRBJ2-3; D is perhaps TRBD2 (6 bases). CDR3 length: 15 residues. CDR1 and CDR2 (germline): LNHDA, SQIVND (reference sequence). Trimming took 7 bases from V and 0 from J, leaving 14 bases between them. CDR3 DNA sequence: TGTGCCAGTACCGCACTAGCCCATAGCACAGATACGCAGTATTTT. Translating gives CASTALAHSTDTQYF.

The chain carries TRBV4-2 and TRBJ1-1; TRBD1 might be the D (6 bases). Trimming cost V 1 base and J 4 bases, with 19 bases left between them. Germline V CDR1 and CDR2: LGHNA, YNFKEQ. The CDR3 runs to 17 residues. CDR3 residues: CASSQVVQGSDGTEAFF. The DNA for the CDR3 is TGTGCCAGCAGCCAAGTCGTGCAGGGGTCGGATGGCACTGAAGCTTTCTTT.

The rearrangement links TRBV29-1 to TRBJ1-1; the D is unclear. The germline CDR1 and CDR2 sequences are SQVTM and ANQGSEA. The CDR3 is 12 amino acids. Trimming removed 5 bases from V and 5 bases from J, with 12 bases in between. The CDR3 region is CSVRKGGTEAFF. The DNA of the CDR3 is TGCAGCGTTCGTAAGGGAGGGACTGAAGCTTTCTTT. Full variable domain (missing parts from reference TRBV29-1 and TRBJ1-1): SAVISQKPSRDICQRGTSLTIQCQVDSQVTMMFWYRQQPGQSLTLIATANQGSEATYESGFVIDKFPISRPNLTFSTLTVSNMSPEDSSIYLCSVRKGGTEAFFGQGTRLTVV.

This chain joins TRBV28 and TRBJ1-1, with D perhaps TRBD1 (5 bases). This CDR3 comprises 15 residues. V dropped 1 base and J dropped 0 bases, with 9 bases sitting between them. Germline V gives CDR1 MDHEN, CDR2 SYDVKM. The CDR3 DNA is TGTGCCAGCAGTTTATCGGCAGGGATGAACACTGAAGCTTTCTTT. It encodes CASSLSAGMNTEAFF.

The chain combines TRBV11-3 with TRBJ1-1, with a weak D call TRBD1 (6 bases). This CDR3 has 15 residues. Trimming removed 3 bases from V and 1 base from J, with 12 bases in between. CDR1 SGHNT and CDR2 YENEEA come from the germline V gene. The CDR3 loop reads CASSLLPGQNTEAFF. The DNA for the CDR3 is TGTGCCAGCAGCTTGTTACCGGGACAGAACACTGAAGCTTTCTTT.

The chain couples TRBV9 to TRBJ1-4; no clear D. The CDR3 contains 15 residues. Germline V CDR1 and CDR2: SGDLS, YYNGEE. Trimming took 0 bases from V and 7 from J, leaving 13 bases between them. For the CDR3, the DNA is TGTGCCAGCAGCGTAGCATCGGGGATCTTTGAAAAACTGTTTTTT. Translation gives CASSVASGIFEKLFF.

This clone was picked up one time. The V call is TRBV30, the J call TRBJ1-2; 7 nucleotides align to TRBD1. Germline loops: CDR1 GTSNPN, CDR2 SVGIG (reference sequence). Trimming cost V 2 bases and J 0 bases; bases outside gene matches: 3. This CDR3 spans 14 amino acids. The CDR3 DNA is TGTGCCTGGAGTATGGGACAGCCTAACTATGGCTACACCTTC. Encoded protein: CAWSMGQPNYGYTF.

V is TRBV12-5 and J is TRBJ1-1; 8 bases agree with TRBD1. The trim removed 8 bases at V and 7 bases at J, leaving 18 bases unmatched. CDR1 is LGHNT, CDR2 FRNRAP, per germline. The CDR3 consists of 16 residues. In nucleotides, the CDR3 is TGTGCTAGTTCGAGGTTCCCGGACAGGGCGGACCTTGAAGCTTTCTTT. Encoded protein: CASSRFPDRADLEAFF.

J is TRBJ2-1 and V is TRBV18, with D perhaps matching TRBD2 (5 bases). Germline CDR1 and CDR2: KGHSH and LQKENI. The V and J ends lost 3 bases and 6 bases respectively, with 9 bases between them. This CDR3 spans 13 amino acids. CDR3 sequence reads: CASSPSVANEQFF. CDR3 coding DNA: TGTGCCAGCTCACCTAGCGTTGCCAATGAGCAGTTCTTC.

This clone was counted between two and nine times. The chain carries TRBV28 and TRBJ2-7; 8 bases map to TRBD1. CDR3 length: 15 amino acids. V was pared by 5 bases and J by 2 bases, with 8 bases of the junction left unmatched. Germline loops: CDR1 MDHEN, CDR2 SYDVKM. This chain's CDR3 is CASSTPGQVPYEQYF. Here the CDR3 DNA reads TGTGCCAGCAGTACCCCGGGACAGGTTCCCTACGAGCAGTACTTC. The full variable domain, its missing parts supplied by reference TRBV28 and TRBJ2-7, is DVKVTQSSRYLVKRTGEKVFLECVQDMDHENMFWYRQDPGLGLRLIYFSYDVKMKEKGDIPEGYSVSREKKERFSLILESASTNQTSMYLCASSTPGQVPYEQYFGPGTRLTVT.

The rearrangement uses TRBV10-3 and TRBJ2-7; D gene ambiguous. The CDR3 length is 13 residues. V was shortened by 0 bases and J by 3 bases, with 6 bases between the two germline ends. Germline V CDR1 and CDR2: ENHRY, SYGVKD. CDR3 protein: CAISESHGYEQYF. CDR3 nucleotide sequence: TGTGCCATCAGTGAGTCGCACGGCTACGAGCAGTACTTC.

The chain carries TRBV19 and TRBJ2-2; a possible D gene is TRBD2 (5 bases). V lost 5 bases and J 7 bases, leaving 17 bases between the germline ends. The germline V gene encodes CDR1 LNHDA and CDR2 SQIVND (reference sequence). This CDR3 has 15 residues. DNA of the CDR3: TGTGCCAGTAGTGCCAAAGGGAGTCACGGCGGGGAGCTGTTTTTT. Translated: CASSAKGSHGGELFF.

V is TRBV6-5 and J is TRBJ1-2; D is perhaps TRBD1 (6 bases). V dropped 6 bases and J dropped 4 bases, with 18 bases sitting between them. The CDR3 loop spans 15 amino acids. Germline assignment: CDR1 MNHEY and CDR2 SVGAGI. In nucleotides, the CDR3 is TGTGCCAGCAGGAGAGGTGGGGGGGCCGGCTATGGCTACACCTTC. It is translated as CASRRGGGAGYGYTF.

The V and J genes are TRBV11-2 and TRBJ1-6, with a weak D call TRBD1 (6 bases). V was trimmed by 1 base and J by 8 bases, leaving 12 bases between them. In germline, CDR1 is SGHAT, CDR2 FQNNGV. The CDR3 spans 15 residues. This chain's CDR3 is CASSLARGLDSPLHF. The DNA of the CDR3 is TGTGCCAGCAGCTTAGCCAGGGGCCTAGATTCACCCCTCCACTTT.

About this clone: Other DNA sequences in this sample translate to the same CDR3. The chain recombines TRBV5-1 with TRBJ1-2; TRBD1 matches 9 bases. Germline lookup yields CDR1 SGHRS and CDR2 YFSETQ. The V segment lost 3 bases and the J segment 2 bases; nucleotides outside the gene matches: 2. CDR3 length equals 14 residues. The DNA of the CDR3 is TGCGCCAGCAGCTCGACAGGGGGGAACTATGGCTACACCTTC. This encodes CASSSTGGNYGYTF. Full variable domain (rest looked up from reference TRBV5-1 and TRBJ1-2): KAGVTQTPRYLIKTRGQQVTLSCSPISGHRSVSWYQQTPGQGLQFLFEYFSETQRNKGNFPGRFSGRQFSNSRSEMNVSTLELGDSALYLCASSSTGGNYGYTFGSGTRLTVV.

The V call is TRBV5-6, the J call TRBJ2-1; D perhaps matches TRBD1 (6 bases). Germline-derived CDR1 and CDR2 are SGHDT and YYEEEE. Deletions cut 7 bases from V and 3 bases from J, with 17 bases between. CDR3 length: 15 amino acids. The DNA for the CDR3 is TGTGCCAGCTCAGTACCGAGGGGGAACTACAATGAGCAGTTCTTC. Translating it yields CASSVPRGNYNEQFF. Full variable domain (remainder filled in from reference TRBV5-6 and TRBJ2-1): DAGVTQSPTHLIKTRGQQVTLRCSPKSGHDTVSWYQQALGQGPQFIFQYYEEEERQRGNFPDRFSGHQFPNYSSELNVNALLLGDSALYLCASSVPRGNYNEQFFGPGTRLTVL.

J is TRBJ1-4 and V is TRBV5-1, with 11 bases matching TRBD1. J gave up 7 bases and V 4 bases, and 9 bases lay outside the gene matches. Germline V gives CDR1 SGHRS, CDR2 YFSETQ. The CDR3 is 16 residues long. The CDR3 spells CASSKTSGTGGEKLFF. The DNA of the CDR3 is TGCGCCAGCAGCAAAACATCCGGGACAGGGGGTGAAAAACTGTTTTTT.

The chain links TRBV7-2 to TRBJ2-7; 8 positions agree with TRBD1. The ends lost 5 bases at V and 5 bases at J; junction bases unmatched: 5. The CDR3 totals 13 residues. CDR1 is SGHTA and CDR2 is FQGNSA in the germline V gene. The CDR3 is CASSARTGNEQYF. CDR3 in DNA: TGTGCCAGCAGCGCCCGGACAGGGAACGAGCAGTACTTC.